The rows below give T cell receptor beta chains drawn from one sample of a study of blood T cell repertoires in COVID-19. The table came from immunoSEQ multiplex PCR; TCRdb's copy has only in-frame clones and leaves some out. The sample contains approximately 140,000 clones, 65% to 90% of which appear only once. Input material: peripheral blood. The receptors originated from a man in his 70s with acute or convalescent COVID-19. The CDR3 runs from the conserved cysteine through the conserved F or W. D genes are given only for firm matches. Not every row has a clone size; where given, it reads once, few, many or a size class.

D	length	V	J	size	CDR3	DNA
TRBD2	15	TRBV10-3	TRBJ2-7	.	CAISESLAGGLEQYF	TGTGCCATCAGTGAGTCATTAGCGGGAGGACTCGAGCAGTACTTC
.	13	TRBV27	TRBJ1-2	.	CASSRGTGYGYTF	TGTGCCAGCAGTCGGGGGACCGGCTATGGCTACACCTTC
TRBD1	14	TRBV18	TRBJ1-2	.	CASSPNGQGNGYTF	TGTGCCAGCTCACCGAATGGACAGGGAAATGGCTACACCTTC
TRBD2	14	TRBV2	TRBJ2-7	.	CASSEVAGNYEQYF	TGTGCCAGCAGTGAGGTAGCGGGAAACTACGAGCAGTACTTC
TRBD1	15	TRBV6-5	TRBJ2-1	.	CASSLTGRADNEQFF	TGTGCCAGCAGCCTGACAGGGCGAGCGGACAATGAGCAGTTCTTC
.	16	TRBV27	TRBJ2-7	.	CASSPDMTGDPYEQYF	TGTGCCAGCAGCCCCGATATGACAGGAGACCCCTACGAGCAGTACTTC
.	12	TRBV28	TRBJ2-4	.	CASKGYRNIQYF	TGTGCCAGCAAGGGGTATAGGAACATTCAGTACTTC
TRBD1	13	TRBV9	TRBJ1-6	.	CASSRDRNSPLHF	TGTGCCAGCAGCAGGGACAGAAATTCACCCCTCCACTTT
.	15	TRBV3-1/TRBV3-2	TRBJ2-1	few	CASSQGQATYNEQFF	TGTGCCAGCAGCCAAGGACAAGCAACGTACAATGAGCAGTTCTTC
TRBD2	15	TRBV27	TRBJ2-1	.	CASSLLASGGGEQFF	TGTGCCAGCAGTTTATTGGCTAGCGGGGGGGGTGAGCAGTTCTTC
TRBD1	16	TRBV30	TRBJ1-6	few	CAWSTDRIGYNSPLHF	TGTGCCTGGAGCACGGACAGGATCGGCTATAATTCACCCCTCCACTTT
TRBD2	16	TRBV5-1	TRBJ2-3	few	CASSERTSAVGNTQYF	TGCGCCAGCAGCGAAAGGACTAGCGCCGTGGGAAATACGCAGTATTTT
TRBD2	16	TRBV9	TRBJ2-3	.	CASSVGTSGSADTQYF	TGTGCCAGCAGCGTAGGGACTAGCGGGAGCGCAGATACGCAGTATTTT
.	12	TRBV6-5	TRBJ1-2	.	CASSMGQEGYTF	TGTGCCAGCAGTATGGGCCAGGAAGGCTACACCTTC
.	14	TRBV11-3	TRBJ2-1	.	CASSLGGLYNEQFF	TGTGCCAGCAGCTTAGGCGGGCTTTACAATGAGCAGTTCTTC
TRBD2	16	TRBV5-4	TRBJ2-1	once	CASSLGGLAGNNEQFF	TGTGCCAGCAGCTTGGGGGGACTAGCGGGGAACAATGAGCAGTTCTTC
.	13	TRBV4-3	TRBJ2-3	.	CASSQDRRNTQYF	TGCGCCAGCAGCCAAGACCGGAGGAATACGCAGTATTTT
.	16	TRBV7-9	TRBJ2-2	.	CASSSVGGMNTGELFF	TGTGCCAGCAGCTCCGTAGGGGGTATGAACACCGGGGAGCTGTTTTTT
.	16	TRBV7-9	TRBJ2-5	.	CASSLGGTGPEETQYF	TGTGCCAGCAGCTTAGGAGGAACAGGGCCGGAAGAGACCCAGTACTTC
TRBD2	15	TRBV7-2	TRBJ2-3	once	CASSPVAGAPDTQYF	TGTGCCAGCAGCCCCGTTGCGGGAGCCCCAGATACGCAGTATTTT
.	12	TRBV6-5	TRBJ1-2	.	CASSEGAYGYTF	TGTGCCAGCAGCGAGGGCGCCTATGGCTACACCTTC
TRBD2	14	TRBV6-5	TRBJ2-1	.	CASSYRGLAGRQFF	TGTGCCAGCAGTTACCGGGGACTAGCGGGACGACAGTTCTTC